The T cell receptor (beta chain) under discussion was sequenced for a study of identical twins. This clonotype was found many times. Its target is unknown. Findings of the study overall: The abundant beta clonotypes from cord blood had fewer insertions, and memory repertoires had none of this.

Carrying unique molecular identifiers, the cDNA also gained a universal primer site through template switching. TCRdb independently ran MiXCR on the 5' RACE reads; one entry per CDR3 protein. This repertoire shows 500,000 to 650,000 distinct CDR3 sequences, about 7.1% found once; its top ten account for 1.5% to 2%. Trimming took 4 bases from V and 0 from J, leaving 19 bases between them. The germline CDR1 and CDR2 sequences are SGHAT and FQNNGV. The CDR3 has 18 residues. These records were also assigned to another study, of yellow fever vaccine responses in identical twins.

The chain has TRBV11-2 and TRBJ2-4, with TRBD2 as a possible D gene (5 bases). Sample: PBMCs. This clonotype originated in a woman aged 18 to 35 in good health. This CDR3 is CASSSLGVAVVAKNIQYF. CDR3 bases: TGTGCCAGCAGCTCTTTGGGAGTGGCAGTTGTAGCCAAAAACATTCAGTACTTC.